A single T cell receptor (beta chain) is shown here with its context. Its antigen remains unidentified. The library came from the immunoSEQ multiplex PCR assay. For the multiplex PCR, a mixture combining 60 forward primers for TCR Vbeta segments and 13 reverse primers for TCR Jbeta segments was used. Amplification of the CDR3 region of rearranged TCR beta genes was performed with a multiplex PCR assay on genomic DNA. The amplified TCR beta libraries were sequenced on the Illumina HiSeq System as 87-base-pair reads. In the paper's pipeline: Across the 700 or so repertoires, a later analysis counted tens of millions of unique TCR beta chains, around 11 million of which were shared by at least two donors. Raw reads were error-corrected and collapsed into unique sequences by a nearest-neighbor algorithm in which closely related sequences were merged to remove PCR and sequencing errors. V, D and J gene segments were assigned by aligning CDR3 sequences to IMGT reference sequences. For a sequence to be retained, a match of at least six nucleotides was required to both a V gene segment and a J gene segment. Rearrangements were called productive when the CDR3 lacked stop codons and stayed in frame with V and J; all others were non-productive. CDR3 was defined according to IMGT convention as the region running from the second conserved V-encoded cysteine to the conserved J-encoded phenylalanine. Sequences without an unambiguous match to a single V gene segment were excluded from the earlier analysis of a few hundred of the donors. An earlier analysis of a few hundred of the donors called V segments functional above 56.7% productive rearrangements and segregating when the between-donor standard deviation exceeded 5%. A statistical classification framework was developed to diagnose cytomegalovirus status using the catalog of TCR beta chain sequences. V and J gene assignment, in a later analysis, came from comparing TCR nucleotide sequences with IMGT/GENE-DB human TR gene sequences. The TCRdist pipeline was used in a later analysis to assign CDR3 sequences and most-parsimonious VDJ recombination scenarios. In a later analysis, each TCR beta chain was defined by its CDR3 amino acid sequence together with its V-gene family, and reads lacking a unique V-gene family were excluded. To address suspected cross-contamination and a sequencing artifact, a later analysis removed 550 to 750 highly shared, low-generation-probability nucleotide sequences. In a later analysis, a clonal expansion index for each public chain was calculated from normalized within-repertoire ranks of inferred template counts. A later analysis computed generation probabilities with a VDJ recombination model fitted to out-of-frame rearrangements, and checked the results against IGoR. In a later analysis, TCR-TCR, TCR-HLA and TCR-CMV co-occurrence was scored with hypergeometric tests, and a repertoire-size bias correction was applied to TCR pairs. To estimate false discovery rates, a later analysis permuted the HLA or CMV assignments 20 times. In a later analysis, co-occurring TCRs were grouped with DBSCAN, and TCRdist sequence similarity was added when clustering was performed within HLA-allele-positive subsets. Co-occurrence clustering excluded repertoires with fewer than 30,000 or more than 120,000 public chains, plus five with anomalous nucleotide sharing. TCRdb re-hosts the immuneACCESS table, in-frame sequences only. Its copies lack some clones; in the studies checked, an unresolved V gene accounts for under half of them, and the cause for the rest is not known. The V and J calls and clone size are taken from that table; D and trimming were inferred from the DNA. The table for this sample records some 120,000 clones. About 2.2% of the sample rests with the top ten.

This sample is drawn from a study of cytomegalovirus exposure and HLA in healthy donors (dated by TCRdb to 2016 to 2017). Some background on the complete study: According to an earlier analysis of 587 of the donors, about 180 million T cells yielded 90 million to 140 million unique TCR beta sequences and 276 Gb of sequence data. An early release that covered about 600 HLA-typed donors contained around 300 gigabases of sequencing data and around 80 million unique TCR sequences. Of the roughly 400 genotyped donors, 80% to 90% were placed in the genetic ancestry cluster associated with self-reported Caucasian donors. The study was designed to test whether signatures of past pathogen exposure could be identified by cataloging public T cell receptors. The T cell repertoires of some 700 subjects were profiled by immunosequencing and related to cytomegalovirus serostatus. In addition to the first cohort of approximately 650 subjects, a separate validation cohort of 120 different subjects was used. To predict cytomegalovirus infection status, the study combined high-throughput TCR immunosequencing, statistical association of individual TCRs with disease status, and machine learning. A later analysis re-examined previously published TCR beta repertoires from more than 550 donors and added high-resolution HLA genotyping to investigate patterns of TCR occurrence. Rather than using new phenotypic data, the later analysis identified candidate immune exposures from TCR beta sequences and from how often those sequences occurred across donors. To decide whether each TCR beta V gene segment behaved as functional or pseudogenic, an earlier analysis of some 600 of the donors relied on high-throughput TCR beta sequencing. Alongside the repertoire data, information on donor age, sex, ethnicity and CMV serostatus was compiled. A later genetic analysis used genome-wide SNP genotypes for about 65% of the 666 donors, treating that subset as a discovery cohort. All discovery cohort repertoires had been generated on a single sequencing platform. HLA typing included class I and class II loci at four-digit resolution. Typing coverage varied by locus: roughly 620-640 donors for A, B, C, DRB1 and DQB1; 522 for DQA1; over 600 for DPA1; 450 to 480 for DPB1. A handful of DR-DQ haplotypes were handled as single units for association and clustering because linkage in the cohort was strong. Among around 400 genotyped donors of the cohort, an average of roughly 230,000 unique TCR beta nucleotide sequences was sequenced per donor, of which about 19% were non-productive.

Study-wide findings and limitations: Correlated functional status among segregating V segments might reflect linkage disequilibrium, but an unknown experimental factor could not be ruled out. According to a later analysis, TCR association rates differed among HLA loci, with DRB1 alleles showing the most associated TCRs and HLA-C alleles showing the fewest. The cohort was sequenced for TCR beta chains only, and without alpha or paired-chain data the features that could be detected were limited. Because HLA typing was unavailable for some donors at each locus, only the typed subset was used in association tests. Most TCR sequences were observed very rarely across donors, whereas some public TCRs were present in many individuals. When HLA alleles, especially DR and DQ, strongly co-occurred, attributing TCR associations to individual alleles was difficult. Specific HLA alleles were associated with around 18,000 TCR beta sequences at a false discovery rate of 0.05 in a later analysis. Some IMGT-functional V segments, including TRBV6-2 and TRBV6-3, could not be told apart with the 87-base-pair reads, so those segments were excluded. Three of the identified cytomegalovirus-associated TCR beta chains were confirmed in vitro to be specific for cytomegalovirus antigens. A cluster of highly shared sequence variants was judged likely to represent a technical artifact of the sequencing pipeline. Because counts were too low, around 18 rarely observed V segments, including chromosome 9 orphons, were left out of the earlier analysis of approximately 580 of the donors. Sequencing depth was assumed to be roughly uniform across donors in the presence/absence analyses, though that assumption may not hold. A further reported finding was that TCR beta sequences accurately predicted the HLA-A and HLA-B alleles for most subjects in the first cohort. Compared with the roughly 670-donor mean, donors in an Asian-associated ancestry cluster had fewer N-insertions in productive TCRs, according to a later genetic analysis. It was suggested by the authors that the approach could potentially be generalized to other disease states and immunological phenotypes. A later analysis reported that several top co-occurrence clusters appeared linked to parvovirus B19, influenza, CMV and Epstein-Barr virus. CMV serostatus was the only immune exposure information available for the cohort. An association between a missense DCLRE1C variant and V-gene and J-gene trimming of TCR beta chains was found in a later genetic analysis and replicated in an independent cohort. In both the original and validation cohorts, the classifier was reported to diagnose cytomegalovirus status with high specificity and sensitivity. In a later analysis, most CMV-associated TCR beta chains were found to appear HLA-restricted, with HLA associations seemingly driven largely by CMV exposure. The study gave a list of about 160 TCR beta chains associated with cytomegalovirus. In a later analysis, HLA-associated TCR beta chains were found to be more clonally expanded and to have lower generation probabilities than equally common non-associated chains. An earlier analysis of some 560 of the donors showed that most TCR beta V segments appeared in productive rearrangements either about 87% or about 30% of the time, which broadly matched IMGT annotations.

The cohort comprised under 700 healthy bone marrow donors. Cohort members were all nominally healthy when sampled, although unrecorded immune exposures were likely present. The donor tested CMV seronegative and was one of the 352 seronegative cohort members. A peripheral blood sample was collected from each donor, and TCR beta sequencing was performed on peripheral blood mononuclear cells. The Qiagen DNeasy Blood Extraction Kit was used to extract genomic DNA from the blood cell samples. Sequences SGHVS (CDR1) and FQNEAQ (CDR2) are obtained from the germline V gene. From the cysteine through the phenylalanine, the CDR3 covers 15 amino acids. Of all the DNA, just the CDR3 is kept, 45 bases in frame from base 1. Deletion took 1 base off V and 0 bases off J, with a span of 7 bases between the germline ends.

The sequence joins TRBV7-8 to TRBJ2-4; a weak D assignment points to TRBD1 (5 bases agree). The sequence was collected from a man in his forties in good health and CMV-seronegative. What was sequenced was PBMCs. Here is the DNA: TGTGCCAGCAGCTTAGGACAGTTAGCCAAAAACATTCAGTACTTC. Its product reads: CASSLGQLAKNIQYF.